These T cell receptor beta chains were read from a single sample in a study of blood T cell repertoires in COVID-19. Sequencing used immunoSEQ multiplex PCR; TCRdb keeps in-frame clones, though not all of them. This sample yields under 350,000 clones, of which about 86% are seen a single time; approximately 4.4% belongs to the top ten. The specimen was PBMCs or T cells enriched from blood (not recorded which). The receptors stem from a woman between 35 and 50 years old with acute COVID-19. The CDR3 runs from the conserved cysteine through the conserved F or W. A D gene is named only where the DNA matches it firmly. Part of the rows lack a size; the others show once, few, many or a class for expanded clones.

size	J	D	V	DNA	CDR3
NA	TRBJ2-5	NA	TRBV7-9	TGTGCCAGCAGCCCTAGTGGTAGGGGTAAAGAGACCCAGTACTTC	CASSPSGRGKETQYF
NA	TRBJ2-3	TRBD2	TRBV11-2	TGTGCCAGCAGCTCCTATAGACTAGTTGGGGGGGTGGATACGCAGTATTTT	CASSSYRLVGGVDTQYF
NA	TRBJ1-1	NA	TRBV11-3	TGTGCCAGCAGCTCCCGGGGGGAGCACACTGAAGCTTTCTTT	CASSSRGEHTEAFF
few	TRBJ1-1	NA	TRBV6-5	TGTGCCAGCAGTTACCGAGTCGGGGAAAAAGCTTTCTTT	CASSYRVGEKAFF
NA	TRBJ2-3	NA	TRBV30	TGTGCCTGGAGGGTGCGGGGGCCCACAGATACGCAGTATTTT	CAWRVRGPTDTQYF
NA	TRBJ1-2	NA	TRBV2	TGTGCCAGCAGTGGCCAGTATGGCTACACCTTC	CASSGQYGYTF
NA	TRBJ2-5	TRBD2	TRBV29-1	TGCAGCGTTGGGGCAGCGGGAGAGGAGACCCAGTACTTC	CSVGAAGEETQYF
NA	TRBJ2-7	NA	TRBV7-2	TGTGCCAGCAGCTACAGCGGTCCCTACGAGCAGTACTTC	CASSYSGPYEQYF
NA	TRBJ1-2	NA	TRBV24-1	TGTGCCACCAGTGACACAACAGGGAGGGAGTATGGCTACACCTTC	CATSDTTGREYGYTF
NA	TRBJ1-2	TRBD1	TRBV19	TGTGCCAGTAGAACCTGGGACAGTCTTAACTATGGCTACACCTTC	CASRTWDSLNYGYTF
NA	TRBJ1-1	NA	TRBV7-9	TGTGCCAGCAGCCAAAGGGACTTATTGAACACTGAAGCTTTCTTT	CASSQRDLLNTEAFF
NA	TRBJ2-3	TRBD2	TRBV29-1	TGCAGCGCTTCCAATAGCGGGAGCAGCACAGATACGCAGTATTTT	CSASNSGSSTDTQYF
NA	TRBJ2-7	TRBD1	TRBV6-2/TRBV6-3	TGTGCCAGCAGCTACTTGGACAGGGTCGGGGGCGAGCAGTACTTC	CASSYLDRVGGEQYF
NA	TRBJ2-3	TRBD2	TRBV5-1	TGCGCCAGCAGCTTGGCGACTAGCGCTAGCACAGATACGCAGTATTTT	CASSLATSASTDTQYF
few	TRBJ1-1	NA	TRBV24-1	TGTGCCACCAGTGATGCAACCTCGGCTGAAGCTTTCTTT	CATSDATSAEAFF
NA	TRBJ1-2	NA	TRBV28	TGTGCCAGCAACTGGGGCAGGAACTATGGCTACACCTTC	CASNWGRNYGYTF
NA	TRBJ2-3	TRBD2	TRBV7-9	TGTGCCAGCAGCGAGACTAGCGGGGGGGCCTTGAAAGATACGCAGTATTTT	CASSETSGGALKDTQYF
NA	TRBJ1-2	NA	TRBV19	TGTGCCAGTAGTACTCCCGGTCCCTATGGCTACACCTTC	CASSTPGPYGYTF
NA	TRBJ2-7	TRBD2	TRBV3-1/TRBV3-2	TGTGCCAGCAGCCAGACTAGCGGGGGACCCTACGAGCAGTACTTC	CASSQTSGGPYEQYF
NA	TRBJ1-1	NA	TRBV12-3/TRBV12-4	TGTGCCAGCAGTTTAGCAAGGACTATTGAAGCTTTCTTT	CASSLARTIEAFF
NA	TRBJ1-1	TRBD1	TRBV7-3	TGTGCCAGCAGCCCGGGGGACAGGGGATACACTGAAGCTTTCTTT	CASSPGDRGYTEAFF
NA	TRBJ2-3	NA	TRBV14	TGTGCCAGCAGCCAAGACAGGGCCACAGATACGCAGTATTTT	CASSQDRATDTQYF
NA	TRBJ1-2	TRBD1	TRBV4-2	TGTGCCAGCAGCCAAGAACTCGACAGGGTCTATGGCTACACCTTC	CASSQELDRVYGYTF
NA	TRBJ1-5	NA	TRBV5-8	TGTGCCAGCAGCTTGGGTCGGTGGAGCAATCAGCCCCAGCATTTT	CASSLGRWSNQPQHF
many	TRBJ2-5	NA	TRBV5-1	TGCGCCAGCAGCTTGGCCGACCGTTGGGCAGAGTATCAAGAGACCCAGTACTTC	CASSLADRWAEYQETQYF
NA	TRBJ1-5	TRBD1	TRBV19	TGTGCCAGTAGTAACTACAGGGGTAGTCAGCCCCAGCATTTT	CASSNYRGSQPQHF
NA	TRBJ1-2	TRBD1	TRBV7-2	TGTGCCAGCAGCTTCCGGACAGGGGATGGCTACACCTTC	CASSFRTGDGYTF
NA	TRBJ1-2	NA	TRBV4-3	TGCGCCAGCAGCCCCCAAGGAGGGGTTCATGGCTACACCTTC	CASSPQGGVHGYTF
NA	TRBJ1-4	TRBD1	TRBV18	TGTGCCAGCTCACGGACAGGGCCCTTTGAAAAACTGTTTTTT	CASSRTGPFEKLFF
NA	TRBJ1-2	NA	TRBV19	TGTGCCAGTAAGACAGCGTCCTATGGCTACACCTTC	CASKTASYGYTF
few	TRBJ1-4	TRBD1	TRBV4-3	TGCGCCAGCAGCCAGACGACAGGGAATGAAAAACTGTTTTTT	CASSQTTGNEKLFF
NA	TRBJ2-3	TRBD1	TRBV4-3	TGCGCCAGCAGCCAGCGAAGGTGGGACAGGGCCCGGTATTTT	CASSQRRWDRARYF
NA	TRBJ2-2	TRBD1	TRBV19	TGTGCCAGTAGTATAATCGGGACAGATAACACCGGGGAGCTGTTTTTT	CASSIIGTDNTGELFF
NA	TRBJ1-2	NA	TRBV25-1	TGTGCCAGCAGTGAATATCCCAGCTATGGCTACACCTTC	CASSEYPSYGYTF
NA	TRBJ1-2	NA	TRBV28	TGTGCCAGCCTCTCCGTAGGGGGCTATGGCTACACCTTC	CASLSVGGYGYTF
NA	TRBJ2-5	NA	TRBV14	TGTGCCAGCAGCTCTCAAGGACTTTTCCTCCACTTC	CASSSQGLFLHF
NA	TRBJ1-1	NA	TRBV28	TGTGCCAGCAGTCCTCCGGGGGATGGGAGCACTGAAGCTTTCTTT	CASSPPGDGSTEAFF
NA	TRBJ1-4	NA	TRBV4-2	TGTGCCAGCCGAAAACAGGGATCGGATGAAAAACTGTTTTTT	CASRKQGSDEKLFF
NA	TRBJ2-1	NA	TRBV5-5	TGTGCCAGCAGCTTGGTCAGGGGTGAGCAGTTCTTC	CASSLVRGEQFF
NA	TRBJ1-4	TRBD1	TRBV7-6	TGTGCCAGCAGCTTAGGCGAGGGGGCGAATGAAAAACTGTTTTTT	CASSLGEGANEKLFF
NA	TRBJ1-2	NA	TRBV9	TGTGCCAGCAGCGTAGAACATGGGGCGGACTATGGCTACACCTTC	CASSVEHGADYGYTF
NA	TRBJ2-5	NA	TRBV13	TGTGCCAGCAGCCACGGACTCTTTGTGCCACAGATGGAGACCCAGTACTTC	CASSHGLFVPQMETQYF
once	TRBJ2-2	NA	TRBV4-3	TGCGCCAGCAGCCAAGGAAACAGGAACACCGGGGAGCTGTTTTTT	CASSQGNRNTGELFF
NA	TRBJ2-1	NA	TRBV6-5	TGTGCCAGCAATCGGCTAGAAAACAATGAGCAGTTCTTC	CASNRLENNEQFF
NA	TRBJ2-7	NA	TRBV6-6	TGTGCCAGCAGTTACCTAAGGGACAAAACCTCCTACGAGCAGTACTTC	CASSYLRDKTSYEQYF
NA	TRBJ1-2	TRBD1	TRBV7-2	TGTGCCAGCAGCCGTGGGGACAGGGGGATAGATGGCTACACCTTC	CASSRGDRGIDGYTF
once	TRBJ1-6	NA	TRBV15	TGTGCCACCAGCAGAGCAGGGACTTATTCACCCCTCCACTTT	CATSRAGTYSPLHF
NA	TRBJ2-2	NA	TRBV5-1	TGCGCCAGCAGCAGCGAAAGGGGGTACGGTGCCGGGGAGCTGTTTTTT	CASSSERGYGAGELFF
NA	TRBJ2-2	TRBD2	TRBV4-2	TGTGCCAGCAGCCAACTGGGACTAGCGGGGGGGCTGGGCACCGGGGAGCTGTTTTTT	CASSQLGLAGGLGTGELFF
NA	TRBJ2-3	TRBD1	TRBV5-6	TGTGCCAGCAGCTTGGCCGGACAGGGGACAGATACGCAGTATTTT	CASSLAGQGTDTQYF
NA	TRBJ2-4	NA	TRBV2	TGTGCCAGCAGTGAAGGAGTTACCAAAAACATTCAGTACTTC	CASSEGVTKNIQYF
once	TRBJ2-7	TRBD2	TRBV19	TGTGCCAGTAGTACCCGGACTAGCGGGGCACCCAGCTCCTACGAGCAGTACTTC	CASSTRTSGAPSSYEQYF